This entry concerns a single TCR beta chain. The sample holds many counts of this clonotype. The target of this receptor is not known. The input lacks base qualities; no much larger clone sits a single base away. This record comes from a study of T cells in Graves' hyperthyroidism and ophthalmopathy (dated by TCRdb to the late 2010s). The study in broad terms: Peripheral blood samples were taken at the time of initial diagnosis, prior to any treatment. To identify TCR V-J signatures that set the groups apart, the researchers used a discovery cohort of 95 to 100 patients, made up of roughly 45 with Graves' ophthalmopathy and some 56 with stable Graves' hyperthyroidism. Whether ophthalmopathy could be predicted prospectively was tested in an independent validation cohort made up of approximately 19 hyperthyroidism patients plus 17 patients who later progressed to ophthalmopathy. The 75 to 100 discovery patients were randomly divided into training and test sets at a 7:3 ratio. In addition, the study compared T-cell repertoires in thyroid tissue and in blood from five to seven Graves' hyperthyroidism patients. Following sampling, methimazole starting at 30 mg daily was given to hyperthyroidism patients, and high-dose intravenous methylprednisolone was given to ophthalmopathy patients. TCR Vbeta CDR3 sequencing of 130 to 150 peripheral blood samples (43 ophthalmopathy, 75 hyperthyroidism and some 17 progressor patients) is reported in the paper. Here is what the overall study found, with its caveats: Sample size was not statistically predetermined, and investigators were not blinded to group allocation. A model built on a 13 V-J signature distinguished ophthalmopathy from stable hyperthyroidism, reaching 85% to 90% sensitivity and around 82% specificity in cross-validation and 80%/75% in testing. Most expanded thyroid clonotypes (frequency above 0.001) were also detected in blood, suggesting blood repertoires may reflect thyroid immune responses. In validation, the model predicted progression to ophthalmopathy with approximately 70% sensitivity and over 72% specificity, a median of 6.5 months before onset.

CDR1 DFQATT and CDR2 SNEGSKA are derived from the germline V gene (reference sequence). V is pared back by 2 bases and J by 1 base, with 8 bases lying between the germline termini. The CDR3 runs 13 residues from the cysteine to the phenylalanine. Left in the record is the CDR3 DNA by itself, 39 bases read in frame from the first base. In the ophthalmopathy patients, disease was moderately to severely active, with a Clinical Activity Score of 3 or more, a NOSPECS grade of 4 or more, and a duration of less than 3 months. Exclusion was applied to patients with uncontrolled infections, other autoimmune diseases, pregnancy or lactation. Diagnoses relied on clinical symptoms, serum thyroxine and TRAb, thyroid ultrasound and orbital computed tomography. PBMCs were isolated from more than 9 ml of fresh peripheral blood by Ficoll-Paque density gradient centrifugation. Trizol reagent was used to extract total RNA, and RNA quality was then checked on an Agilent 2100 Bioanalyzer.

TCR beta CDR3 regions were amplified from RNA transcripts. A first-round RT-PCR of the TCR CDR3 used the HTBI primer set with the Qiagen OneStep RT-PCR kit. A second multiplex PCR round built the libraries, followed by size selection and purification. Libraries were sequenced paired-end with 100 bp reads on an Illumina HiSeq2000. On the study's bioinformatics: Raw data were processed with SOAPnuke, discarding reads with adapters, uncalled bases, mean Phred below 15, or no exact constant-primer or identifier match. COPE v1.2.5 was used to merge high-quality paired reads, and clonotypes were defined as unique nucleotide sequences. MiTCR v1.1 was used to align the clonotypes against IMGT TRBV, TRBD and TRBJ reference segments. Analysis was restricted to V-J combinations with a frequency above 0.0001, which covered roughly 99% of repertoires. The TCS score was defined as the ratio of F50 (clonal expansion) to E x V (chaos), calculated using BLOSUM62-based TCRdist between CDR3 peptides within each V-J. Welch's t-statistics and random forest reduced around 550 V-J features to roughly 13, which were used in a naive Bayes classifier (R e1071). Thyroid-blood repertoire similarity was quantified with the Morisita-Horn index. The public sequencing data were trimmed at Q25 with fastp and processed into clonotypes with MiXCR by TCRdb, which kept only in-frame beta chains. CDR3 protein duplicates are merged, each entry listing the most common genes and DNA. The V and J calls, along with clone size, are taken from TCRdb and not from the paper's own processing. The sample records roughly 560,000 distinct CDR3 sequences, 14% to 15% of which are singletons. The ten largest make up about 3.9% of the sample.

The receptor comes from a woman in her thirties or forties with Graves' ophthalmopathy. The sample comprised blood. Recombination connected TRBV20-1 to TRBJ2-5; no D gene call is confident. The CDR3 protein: CSARSWGQETQYF. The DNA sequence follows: TGCAGTGCTAGATCGTGGGGCCAAGAGACCCAGTACTTC.